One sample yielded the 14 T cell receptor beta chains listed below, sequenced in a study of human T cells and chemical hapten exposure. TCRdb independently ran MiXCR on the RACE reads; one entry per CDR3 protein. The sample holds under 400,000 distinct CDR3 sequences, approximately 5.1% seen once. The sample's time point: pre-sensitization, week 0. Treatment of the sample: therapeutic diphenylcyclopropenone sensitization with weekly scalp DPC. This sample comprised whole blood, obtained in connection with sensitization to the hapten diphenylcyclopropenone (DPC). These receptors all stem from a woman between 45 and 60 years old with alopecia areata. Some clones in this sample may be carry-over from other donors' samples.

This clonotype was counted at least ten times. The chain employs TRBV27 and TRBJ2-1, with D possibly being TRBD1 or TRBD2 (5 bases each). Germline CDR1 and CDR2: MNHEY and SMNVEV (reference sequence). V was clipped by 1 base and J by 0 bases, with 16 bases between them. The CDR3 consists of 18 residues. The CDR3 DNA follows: TGTGCCAGCAGTTTATACGGGGCGCGGCCAAGCTCCTACAATGAGCAGTTCTTC. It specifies CASSLYGARPSSYNEQFF.

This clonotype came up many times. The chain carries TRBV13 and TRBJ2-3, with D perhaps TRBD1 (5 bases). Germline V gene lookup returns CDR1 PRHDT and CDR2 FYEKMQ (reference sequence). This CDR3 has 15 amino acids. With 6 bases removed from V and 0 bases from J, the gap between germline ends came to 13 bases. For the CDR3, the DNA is TGTGCCAGCAGTCGCTCCAGGGTTAGCACAGATACGCAGTATTTT. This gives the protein CASSRSRVSTDTQYF.

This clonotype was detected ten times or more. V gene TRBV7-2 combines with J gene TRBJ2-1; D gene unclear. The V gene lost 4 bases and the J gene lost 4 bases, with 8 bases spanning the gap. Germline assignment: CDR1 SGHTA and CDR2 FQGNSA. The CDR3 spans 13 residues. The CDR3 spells CASSYEQYNEQFF. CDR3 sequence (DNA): TGTGCCAGCAGCTACGAACAGTACAATGAGCAGTTCTTC. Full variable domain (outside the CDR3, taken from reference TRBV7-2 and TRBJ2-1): GAGVSQSPSNKVTEKGKDVELRCDPISGHTALYWYRQSLGQGLEFLIYFQGNSAPDKSGLPSDRFSAERTGGSVSTLTIQRTQQEDSAVYLCASSYEQYNEQFFGPGTRLTVL.

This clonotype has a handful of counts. CDR3 nucleotides: TGTGCCAGCAGTTGGACAGGTAACACTGAAGCTTTCTTT. Its protein product is CASSWTGNTEAFF. The V and J genes are TRBV25-1 and TRBJ1-1; 7 positions agree with TRBD1. With V trimmed by 5 bases and J by 2 bases, 2 bases remained unmatched. Germline assignment: CDR1 MGHDK and CDR2 SYGVNS. This CDR3 has 13 amino acids.

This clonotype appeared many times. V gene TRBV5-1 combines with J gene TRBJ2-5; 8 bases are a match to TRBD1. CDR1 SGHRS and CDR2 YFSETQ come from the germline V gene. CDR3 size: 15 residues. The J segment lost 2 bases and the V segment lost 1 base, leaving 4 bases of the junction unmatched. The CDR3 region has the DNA TGCGCCAGCAGCTTGATCTGGACAGGGCAAGAGACCCAGTACTTC. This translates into CASSLIWTGQETQYF.

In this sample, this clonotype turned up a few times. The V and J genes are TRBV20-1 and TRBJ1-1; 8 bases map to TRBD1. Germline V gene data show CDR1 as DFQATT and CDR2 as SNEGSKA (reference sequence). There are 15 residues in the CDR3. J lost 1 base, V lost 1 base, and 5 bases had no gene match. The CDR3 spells CSARVVGQGNTEAFF. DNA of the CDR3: TGCAGTGCTAGAGTCGTTGGACAGGGGAACACTGAAGCTTTCTTT.

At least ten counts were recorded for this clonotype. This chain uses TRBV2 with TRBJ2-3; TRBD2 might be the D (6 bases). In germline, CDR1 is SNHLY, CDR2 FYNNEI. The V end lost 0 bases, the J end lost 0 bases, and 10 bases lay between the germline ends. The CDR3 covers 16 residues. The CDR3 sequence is CASSEALSGSTDTQYF. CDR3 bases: TGTGCCAGCAGTGAAGCGCTAAGCGGGAGCACAGATACGCAGTATTTT.

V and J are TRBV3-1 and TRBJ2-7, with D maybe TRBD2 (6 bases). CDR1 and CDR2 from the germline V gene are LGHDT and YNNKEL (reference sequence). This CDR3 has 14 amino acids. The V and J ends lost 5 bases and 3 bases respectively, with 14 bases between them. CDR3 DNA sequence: TGTGCCAGCAGCGTTATTTCGGGGGACTACGAGCAGTACTTC. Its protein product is CASSVISGDYEQYF.

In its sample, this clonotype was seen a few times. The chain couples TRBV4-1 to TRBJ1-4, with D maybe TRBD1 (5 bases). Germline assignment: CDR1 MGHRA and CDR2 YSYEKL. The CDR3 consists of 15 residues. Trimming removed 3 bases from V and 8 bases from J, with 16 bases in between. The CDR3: CASSHRASPSEKLFF. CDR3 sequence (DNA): TGCGCCAGCAGCCACAGGGCTTCGCCCAGCGAAAAACTGTTTTTT.

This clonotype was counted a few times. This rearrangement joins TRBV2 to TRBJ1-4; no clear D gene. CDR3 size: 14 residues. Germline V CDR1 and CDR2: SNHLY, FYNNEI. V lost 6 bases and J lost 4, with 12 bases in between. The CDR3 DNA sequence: TGTGCCAGCAGCGTGGCCAATTATAATGAAAAACTGTTTTTT. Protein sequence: CASSVANYNEKLFF.

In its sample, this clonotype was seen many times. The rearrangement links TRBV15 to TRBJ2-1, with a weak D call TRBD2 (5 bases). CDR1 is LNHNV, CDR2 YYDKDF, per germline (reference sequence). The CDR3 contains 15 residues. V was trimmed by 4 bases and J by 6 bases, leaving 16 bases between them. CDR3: CATSKPEVLFNEQFF. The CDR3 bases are TGTGCCACCAGCAAACCGGAGGTCCTTTTCAATGAGCAGTTCTTC.

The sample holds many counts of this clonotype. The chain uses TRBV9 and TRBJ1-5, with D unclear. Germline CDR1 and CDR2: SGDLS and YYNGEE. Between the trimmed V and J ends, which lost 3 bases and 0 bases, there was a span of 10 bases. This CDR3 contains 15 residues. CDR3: CASSESGVSNQPQHF. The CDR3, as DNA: TGTGCCAGCAGCGAAAGTGGGGTTAGCAATCAGCCCCAGCATTTT.

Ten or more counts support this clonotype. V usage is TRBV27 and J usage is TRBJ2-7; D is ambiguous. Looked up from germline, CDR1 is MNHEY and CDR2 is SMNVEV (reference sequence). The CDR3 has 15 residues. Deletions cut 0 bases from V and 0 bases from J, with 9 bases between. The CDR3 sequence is CASSLSPSLSYEQYF. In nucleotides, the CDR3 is TGTGCCAGCAGTTTATCTCCCAGCCTCTCCTACGAGCAGTACTTC.

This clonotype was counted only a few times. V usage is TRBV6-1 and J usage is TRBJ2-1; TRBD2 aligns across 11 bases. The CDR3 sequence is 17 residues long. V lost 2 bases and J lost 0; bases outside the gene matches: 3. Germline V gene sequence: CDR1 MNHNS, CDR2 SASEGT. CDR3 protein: CASSERLAGRSYNEQFF. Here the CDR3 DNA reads TGTGCCAGCAGTGAACGACTAGCGGGGCGCTCCTACAATGAGCAGTTCTTC.